A selection of T cell receptor beta chains follows, all from one sample in a study of identical twins. TCRdb passed the 5' RACE reads through MiXCR, listing each CDR3 protein once. The repertoire holds a few hundred thousand distinct CDR3 sequences, 9% to 10% seen once, with roughly 3% in the top ten. The same data also went into a second study, on yellow fever vaccine responses in identical twins.

The specimen was PBMCs. These receptors were collected from a woman between 18 and 30 years old in good health. CDR3s include the opening cysteine and the closing phenylalanine or tryptophan. D genes are given only for firm matches. Where a row states a size, it is once, few, many or the class of an expanded clone; other rows omit it.

TRBV27,TRBJ1-6,-,few,TGTGCCAGCAGTCGGGCCAGCCCTCCTTTGGTTACACCCCTCCACTTT,CASSRASPPLVTPLHF
TRBV27,TRBJ2-7,TRBD2,few,TGTGCCAGCAGTTGGGGAGGGAGCGAGCAGTACTTC,CASSWGGSEQYF
TRBV20-1,TRBJ2-4,-,-,TGCAGTGCTAGACCCCTCAGGGAGTCGGCCAAAAACATTCAGTACTTC,CSARPLRESAKNIQYF
TRBV6-1,TRBJ1-6,-,many,TGTGCCAGCACTATGGACAGTTTGGGAGATTCACCCCTCCACTTT,CASTMDSLGDSPLHF
TRBV7-2,TRBJ2-7,TRBD1,many,TGTGCCAGCAGCTTAATCGGGACAGGAACCGCCTACGAGCAGTACTTC,CASSLIGTGTAYEQYF
TRBV28,TRBJ1-6,TRBD1,few,TGTGCCAGCAGTTTCGACAGGGGGAGTTCACCCCTCCACTTT,CASSFDRGSSPLHF
TRBV5-6,TRBJ2-3,TRBD1,many,TGTGCCAGCAGCTTCCGAGGGGCAGGGGGCATAGATACGCAGTATTTT,CASSFRGAGGIDTQYF
TRBV12-3/TRBV12-4,TRBJ2-1,-,-,TGTGCCAGCAGCCCGGGCTTCGGGGAATACAATGAGCAGTTCTTC,CASSPGFGEYNEQFF
TRBV30,TRBJ1-5,TRBD1,-,TGTGCCTGGAGGAGGCAGGGGGCGCAAAATCAGCCCCAGCATTTT,CAWRRQGAQNQPQHF
TRBV7-3,TRBJ2-1,TRBD2,-,TGTGCCAGCAGCGTATCTAGCGGGGTCTCCTACAATGAGCAGTTCTTC,CASSVSSGVSYNEQFF
TRBV12-3/TRBV12-4,TRBJ2-1,TRBD1,many,TGTGCCAGCAGCCCACAGGGGTACCAGTTCTTC,CASSPQGYQFF
TRBV6-5,TRBJ2-6,-,many,TGTGCCAGCAGGCGTGGGGCCAACGTCCTGACTTTC,CASRRGANVLTF
TRBV11-2,TRBJ2-1,-,few,TGTGCCAGCAGCTTAGATATTCTAAACGGGGCTTTAGAGCAGTTCTTC,CASSLDILNGALEQFF
TRBV27,TRBJ2-1,TRBD2,many,TGTGCCAGCAGTTTAACTCGGACTAGCGGGAGGAACTACAATGAGCAGTTCTTC,CASSLTRTSGRNYNEQFF
TRBV2,TRBJ2-1,-,-,TGTGCCAGCAAGGCAGGCTTCTCGAACAATGAGCAGTTCTTC,CASKAGFSNNEQFF
TRBV27,TRBJ2-7,TRBD2,-,TGTGCCAGCAGTTCCAGACTAGCGGGAGTCTCCGAGCAGTACTTC,CASSSRLAGVSEQYF
TRBV10-1,TRBJ2-3,TRBD2,few,TGCGCCAGCAGCGGGGGGGCTCAAGATACGCAGTATTTT,CASSGGAQDTQYF
TRBV7-9,TRBJ2-7,-,-,TGTGCCAGCAGCAGCCGGGACAAAGTCTACGAGCAGTACTTC,CASSSRDKVYEQYF
TRBV9,TRBJ1-1,-,-,TGTGCCAGCAGCGTAGACCCTTGGGACACTGAAGCTTTCTTT,CASSVDPWDTEAFF
TRBV7-6,TRBJ2-3,TRBD2,many,TGTGCCAGCAGCTCCCCCCGGACTAGCGGGACCCAGAAGATTAGCACAGATACGCAGTATTTT,CASSSPRTSGTQKISTDTQYF
TRBV19,TRBJ2-1,-,few,TGTGCCAGTAGTCCCACGGGGCCCCCTTCCTACAATGAGCAGTTCTTC,CASSPTGPPSYNEQFF
TRBV10-2,TRBJ2-2,TRBD2,few,TGCGCCAGCAGTGTTGCGGGGGGGTTGGACGGGGAGCTGTTTTTT,CASSVAGGLDGELFF
TRBV7-2,TRBJ1-6,-,many,TGTGCCAGCAGCTTAGGCCCTCCGGGGTCACCCCTCCACTTT,CASSLGPPGSPLHF
TRBV6-1,TRBJ2-7,-,-,TGTGCCAGCAGTCCGACAGGCCTGAAATACGAGCAGTACTTC,CASSPTGLKYEQYF
TRBV20-1,TRBJ2-3,TRBD2,-,TGCAGTGCTAGAGGGGGACTAGCGGGAGTCTATACGCAGTATTTT,CSARGGLAGVYTQYF
TRBV5-4,TRBJ1-1,TRBD1,many,TGTGCCAGCAGCCGACAGGGGGGTATGAACACTGAAGCTTTCTTT,CASSRQGGMNTEAFF
TRBV5-1,TRBJ2-1,-,many,TGCGCCAGCAGCCAACTAGGACAGAAGAGTTACAATGAGCAGTTCTTC,CASSQLGQKSYNEQFF
TRBV24-1,TRBJ2-1,TRBD2,many,TGTGCCACCAGTCGTGGGGAGGGGTCCTACAATGAGCAGTTCTTC,CATSRGEGSYNEQFF
TRBV3-1,TRBJ1-5,TRBD1,few,TGTGCCAGCAGAAATAACAGGGGTCAGCCCCAGCATTTT,CASRNNRGQPQHF
TRBV2,TRBJ2-3,-,-,TGTGCCAGCAGTTACCTGGACAGCTCCACAGATACGCAGTATTTT,CASSYLDSSTDTQYF
TRBV29-1,TRBJ2-3,-,few,TGCAGCGTGATGGGTGATACGCAGTATTTT,CSVMGDTQYF
TRBV11-2,TRBJ2-7,-,many,TGTGCCAGCAGCCCGGTCAGGGGTAGTTACGAGCAGTACTTC,CASSPVRGSYEQYF
TRBV11-2,TRBJ2-2,-,-,TGTGCCAGCAGCCCCACCGTGGGGTCCCCCGGGGAGCTGTTTTTT,CASSPTVGSPGELFF
TRBV11-2,TRBJ2-7,TRBD2,few,TGTGCCAGCAGCTTATATCCTAGCGGATACGAGCAGTACTTC,CASSLYPSGYEQYF
TRBV27,TRBJ2-1,TRBD2,-,TGTGCCAGCCGTACTAGCGGGAGCCCCAATGAGCAGTTCTTC,CASRTSGSPNEQFF
TRBV12-3/TRBV12-4,TRBJ2-1,-,-,TGTGCCAGCAGTGGGCGTTATATCAATGAGCAGTTCTTC,CASSGRYINEQFF
TRBV7-8,TRBJ2-5,-,-,TGTGCCAGCAGGCACAGGGGAGGGGAGACCCAGTACTTC,CASRHRGGETQYF
TRBV12-3/TRBV12-4,TRBJ2-3,TRBD2,many,TGTGCCAGCAGGCGGACTAGAAGCGAAGATACGCAGTATTTT,CASRRTRSEDTQYF
TRBV6-6,TRBJ2-2,-,many,TGTGCCATCTACGTGGGCGGGGAGCTGTTTTTT,CAIYVGGELFF
TRBV20-1,TRBJ2-1,TRBD2,-,TGCAGTGCTAGAGGGGTACTAGCGTCCTACAATGAGCAGTTCTTC,CSARGVLASYNEQFF
TRBV7-2,TRBJ2-3,-,many,TGTGCCAGCAGCTTAGTGGCGGCTTGGGACCACACAGATACGCAGTATTTT,CASSLVAAWDHTDTQYF
TRBV5-1,TRBJ2-1,TRBD2,many,TGCGCCAGCAGCTCTGGACTAGCGGGGGACCTAAACAATGAGCAGTTCTTC,CASSSGLAGDLNNEQFF
TRBV11-1,TRBJ2-1,-,many,TGTGCCACCGGACAAGGGACCTTCAATGAGCAGTTCTTC,CATGQGTFNEQFF
TRBV18,TRBJ2-1,TRBD1,-,TGTGCCAGCTCACCATTTGGACAGGGGGCCCATGAGCAGTTCTTC,CASSPFGQGAHEQFF
TRBV6-1,TRBJ1-1,-,many,TGTGCCAGCAGTGAAGGTTGGGGGGTCCCTGAAGCTTTCTTT,CASSEGWGVPEAFF
TRBV4-3,TRBJ2-3,-,-,TGCGCCAGCAGCCAAGGCCGTTCAGATACGCAGTATTTT,CASSQGRSDTQYF
TRBV20-1,TRBJ1-2,-,few,TGCAGTGCTAGGGAAACGCAGTATGGCGGCTACACCTTC,CSARETQYGGYTF
TRBV5-1,TRBJ2-5,TRBD2,many,TGCGCCAGCAGCTTGACTAGCGGGTCCTTAGAGACCCAGTACTTC,CASSLTSGSLETQYF
TRBV6-2/TRBV6-3,TRBJ2-1,-,many,TGTGCCAGCAGTTACGGTTTAGAGGGCAATGAGCAGTTCTTC,CASSYGLEGNEQFF
TRBV5-1,TRBJ2-5,TRBD2,-,TGCGCCAGCAGCTTGGGCCCTAGCGGGGGACAAGAGACCCAGTACTTC,CASSLGPSGGQETQYF
TRBV29-1,TRBJ1-1,-,many,TGCAGCGTTGGATACAGACTGAACACTGAAGCTTTCTTT,CSVGYRLNTEAFF
TRBV5-1,TRBJ2-7,-,-,TGCGCCAGCAGCTTGGTAGGGGACTCCTACGAGCAGTACTTC,CASSLVGDSYEQYF
TRBV18,TRBJ2-5,-,few,TGTGCCAGCGGCAGGGGAAGACAAGAGACCCAGTACTTC,CASGRGRQETQYF
TRBV4-2,TRBJ2-7,TRBD2,few,TGTGCCAGCAGCCAAGAACGACTAGCGGGAGACCACGAGCAGTACTTC,CASSQERLAGDHEQYF
TRBV6-2/TRBV6-3,TRBJ2-3,-,few,TGTGCCAGCAGTTACTCGTTTTCGGGTGCTAGCACAGATACGCAGTATTTT,CASSYSFSGASTDTQYF